One sample yielded the 8 T cell receptor beta chains listed below, sequenced in a study of blood T cell repertoires in COVID-19. The repertoire was sequenced with immunoSEQ multiplex PCR; TCRdb's copy has only in-frame clones and lacks some. Among roughly 250,000 clones listed, about nine tenths were seen once. Sample: PBMCs or T cells enriched from blood (not recorded which). The receptors stem from a woman in her twenties or thirties with acute COVID-19.

The J gene is TRBJ1-1, the V gene TRBV18; possibly TRBD1 for D (5 bases). V lost 1 base and J lost 8, with 17 bases in between. This CDR3 has 15 amino acids. Germline V gene sequence: CDR1 KGHSH, CDR2 LQKENI. The DNA for the CDR3 is TGTGCCAGCTCACCACTCACCCCAGGGTGGGCCGAAGCTTTCTTT. It is translated as CASSPLTPGWAEAFF.

The rearrangement uses TRBV7-9 and TRBJ2-5, with a tentative D call TRBD1 (7 bases). The CDR3 is 15 amino acids. The V end was cut by 4 bases, the J end by 4 bases, with 16 bases between. CDR1 is SEHNR, CDR2 FQNEAQ, per germline (reference sequence). In DNA, the CDR3 is TGTGCCAGCAGCTACTTCGCAGGGGGAGGAGAGACCCAGTACTTC. Its protein product is CASSYFAGGGETQYF.

The chain uses TRBV19 and TRBJ1-2; perhaps TRBD1 as D (6 bases). V was trimmed by 6 bases and J by 4 bases, leaving 18 bases between them. Germline V gives CDR1 LNHDA, CDR2 SQIVND (reference sequence). The CDR3 runs to 15 residues. In DNA, the CDR3 is TGTGCCAGTAGCCAATCAGGGGCCGTCCTCTATGGCTACACCTTC. This translates into CASSQSGAVLYGYTF.

This clone was observed a single time. The V call is TRBV3-1 (or the pseudogene TRBV3-2), the J call TRBJ1-1; 8 bases are a match to TRBD1. Per the germline V gene, CDR1 is LGHDT and CDR2 is YNNKEL (reference sequence). CDR3 size: 13 residues. V lost 4 bases to trimming and J lost 5 bases; unmatched junction nucleotides: 3. The DNA for the CDR3 is TGTGCCAGCAGCCCGGACAGGGTTACTGAAGCTTTCTTT. This gives the protein CASSPDRVTEAFF.

The rearrangement uses TRBV27 and TRBJ2-3, with 8 bases aligning to TRBD1. V lost 3 bases and J lost 5; bases outside the gene matches: 4. The CDR3 is 14 residues long. Germline assignment: CDR1 MNHEY and CDR2 SMNVEV (reference sequence). The CDR3 reads CASSLDRAEDTQYF. The DNA of the CDR3 is TGTGCCAGCAGTTTGGACAGGGCTGAAGATACGCAGTATTTT.

This chain connects TRBV29-1 to TRBJ2-1; possible D gene TRBD2, 6 bases. This CDR3 is built from 16 residues. V dropped 2 bases and J dropped 2 bases, with 16 bases sitting between them. Germline CDR1 and CDR2: SQVTM and ANQGSEA. CDR3 region: CSVEPNPGVTYNEQFF. The CDR3 DNA follows: TGCAGCGTTGAACCGAACCCGGGAGTCACCTACAATGAGCAGTTCTTC.

The V and J genes are TRBV5-6 and TRBJ2-7; 14 bases are shared with TRBD2. This CDR3 spans 16 amino acids. V lost 3 bases, J lost 10 bases, and 12 bases stayed unmatched. CDR1 and CDR2 from the germline V gene are SGHDT and YYEEEE. DNA for the CDR3: TGTGCCAGCAGCTCCGGGACTAGCGGGAGAGCTGGGTCACAGTACTTC. As protein: CASSSGTSGRAGSQYF.

The CDR3, as DNA: TGTGCCAGCAGCTCCAGACTAGCGGGCCGGGAAGAGCAGTTCTTC. It translates to CASSSRLAGREEQFF. The rearrangement links TRBV11-1 to TRBJ2-1; TRBD2 aligns across 10 bases. V lost 4 bases and J lost 10; bases outside the gene matches: 10. The CDR3 has 15 amino acids. Germline CDR1 SGHAT, CDR2 FQDESV (reference sequence).